The entry that follows covers one TCR beta chain sequence. Its antigen is not known. The data belong to a study of blood T cells in healthy people across ages. Study-wide results and caveats: TCR beta diversity per million T cells fell roughly linearly with age. The long-lived group displayed more naive CD4+ cells, plus higher diversity, than the aged donors did. Total diversity from one million sequenced T cells was likely underestimated.

Combining a sample-barcoded 5' primer with a J-beta primer mix, a second PCR ran for roughly 7 to 12 cycles. Sequencing recovered at least 2.5 million CDR3-containing paired-end reads from each sample. A single record per CDR3 protein comes from TCRdb applying MiXCR to the 5' RACE reads. The table lists approximately 880,000 distinct CDR3 sequences, approximately 49% of them singletons. The TCR sequence derives from a man aged 25-40 years in good health. The specimen was blood.

This chain's CDR3 is CASSPPTSGGGTDTQYF. The CDR3 DNA follows: TGTGCCAGCAGCCCCCCGACTAGCGGGGGGGGCACAGATACGCAGTATTTT. This chain links TRBV7-9 with TRBJ2-3; the match to TRBD2 covers 14 bases. With V trimmed by 5 bases and J by 1 base, 5 bases remained unmatched. The CDR3 spans 17 residues. Per the germline V gene, CDR1 is SEHNR and CDR2 is FQNEAQ (reference sequence). Full variable domain (missing parts from reference TRBV7-9 and TRBJ2-3): DTGVSQNPRHKITKRGQNVTFRCDPISEHNRLYWYRQTLGQGPEFLTYFQNEAQLEKSRLLSDRFSAERPKGSFSTLEIQRTEQGDSAMYLCASSPPTSGGGTDTQYFGPGTRLTVL.